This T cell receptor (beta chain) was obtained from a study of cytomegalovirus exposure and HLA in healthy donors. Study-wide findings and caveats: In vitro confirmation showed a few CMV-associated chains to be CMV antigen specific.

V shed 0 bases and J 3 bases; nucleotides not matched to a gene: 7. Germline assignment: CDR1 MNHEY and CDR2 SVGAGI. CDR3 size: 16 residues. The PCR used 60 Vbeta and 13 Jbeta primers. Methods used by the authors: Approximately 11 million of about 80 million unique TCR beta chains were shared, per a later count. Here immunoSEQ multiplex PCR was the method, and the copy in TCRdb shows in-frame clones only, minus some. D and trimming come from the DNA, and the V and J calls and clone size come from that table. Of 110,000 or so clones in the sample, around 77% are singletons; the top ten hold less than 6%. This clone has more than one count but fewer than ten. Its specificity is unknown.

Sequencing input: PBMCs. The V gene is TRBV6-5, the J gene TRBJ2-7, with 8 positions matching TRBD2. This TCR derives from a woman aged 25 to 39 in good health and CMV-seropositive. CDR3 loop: CASSYSSRLAGYEQYF. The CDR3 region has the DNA TGTGCCAGCAGTTACTCGAGCAGGCTAGCGGGCTACGAGCAGTACTTC.